Listed here are 30 T cell receptor beta chains from one sample, sequenced in a study of identical twins. One entry per CDR3 protein results from TCRdb running MiXCR on the 5' RACE reads. The repertoire holds 400,000 to 600,000 distinct CDR3 sequences, with 20% to 25% as singletons. The same specimen was also included in a second study, on yellow fever vaccine responses in identical twins.

Source material: CD4+ T cells sorted from blood. These receptors were obtained from a woman aged 18-29 years in good health.

This chain uses TRBV7-7 with TRBJ2-2, with unresolved D. The CDR3 loop spans 15 amino acids. Trimming stripped 6 bases from V and 0 bases from J, with 11 bases between. Looked up from germline, CDR1 is SSHAT and CDR2 is FNYEAQ (reference sequence). The chain's CDR3 is CASSSLRANTGELFF. DNA of the CDR3: TGTGCCAGCAGTTCCCTTCGTGCGAACACCGGGGAGCTGTTTTTT.

The chain recombines TRBV5-4 with TRBJ2-7; no clear D. Germline V gives CDR1 SGHNT, CDR2 YYREEE (reference sequence). CDR3 length: 10 amino acids. V lost 1 base, J lost 6 bases, and 2 bases lay in between. The CDR3 loop is CASSLLEQYV. The CDR3, as DNA: TGTGCCAGCAGCTTGCTCGAGCAGTACGTC.

The V call is TRBV12-3 or TRBV12-4, the J call TRBJ2-3; TRBD2 matches 8 bases. The CDR3 runs 14 residues. The V gene end was trimmed by 3 bases and the J gene end by 6 bases; junction bases not matched to a gene: 5. The CDR3 sequence: CASSLTRGRDTQYF. The CDR3 DNA is TGTGCCAGCAGTTTGACTCGCGGGAGGGATACGCAGTATTTT.

The table lists this clonotype with a few counts. The CDR3 DNA reads as TGTGCCAGCAGTCGCGGGGGACTCACCGGGGAGCTGTTTTTT. It translates to CASSRGGLTGELFF. The chain recombines TRBV12-3 or TRBV12-4 with TRBJ2-2; 7 bases align to TRBD2. The V and J ends lost 5 bases and 4 bases, in that order; junction bases with no gene match: 4. The CDR3 has 14 residues.

CDR3 residues: CASSPTTGTSTDTQYF. DNA for the CDR3: TGTGCCAGCAGTCCCACAACCGGGACAAGCACAGATACGCAGTATTTT. The chain joins TRBV12-3 or TRBV12-4 to TRBJ2-3; possible D gene TRBD1, 6 bases. The CDR3 is 16 amino acids. The ends were cut back, 5 bases at V and 0 bases at J, with 15 bases in the middle.

There are a few counts of this clonotype. The chain uses TRBV11-3 and TRBJ2-1; TRBD1 might be the D (7 bases). CDR1 and CDR2 from the germline V gene are SGHNT and YENEEA. The CDR3 runs to 15 residues. V was clipped by 0 bases and J by 6 bases, with 12 bases between them. The CDR3, as DNA: TGTGCCAGCAGCTTAGACAGGGGGGTTTTCAATGAGCAGTTCTTC. Its protein product is CASSLDRGVFNEQFF.

V is TRBV20-1 and J is TRBJ2-7; 9 bases are a match to TRBD2. CDR1 and CDR2 from the germline V gene are DFQATT and SNEGSKA (reference sequence). The V and J ends lost 3 bases and 6 bases, in that order; junction bases with no gene match: 6. This CDR3 is built from 13 residues. Written as DNA, the CDR3 is TGCAGTGCTAGGAGCCATAGCGGGAGCGAGCAGTACTTC. Its protein product is CSARSHSGSEQYF.

The chain has TRBV20-1 and TRBJ1-2; D remains ambiguous. The CDR3 contains 9 residues. Germline values: CDR1 DFQATT, CDR2 SNEGSKA (reference sequence). V was trimmed by 8 bases and J by 9 bases, leaving 10 bases between them. CDR3 coding DNA: TGCAGTACCGCTAGGAGCTACACCTTC. Its translation: CSTARSYTF.

This clonotype was seen only a few times. CDR3 residues: CASSLARAGVQPQHF. The CDR3 DNA reads TGTGCCAGCAGTTTAGCGCGGGCAGGGGTTCAGCCCCAGCATTTT. The chain joins TRBV12-3 or TRBV12-4 to TRBJ1-5; weak D call: TRBD1 (6 bases). CDR3 length: 15 amino acids. V lost 0 bases, J lost 6 bases, and 12 bases lay in between.

This rearrangement joins TRBV15 to TRBJ1-2; unclear D gene. The CDR3 covers 13 residues. Trimming removed 1 base at V and 4 bases at J, with 7 bases between. The germline V gene encodes CDR1 LNHNV and CDR2 YYDKDF (reference sequence). In nucleotides, the CDR3 is TGTGCCACCAGCAGAGTAGCAGGCTATGGCTACACCTTC. Translation: CATSRVAGYGYTF. Looking up the rest from reference TRBV15 and TRBJ1-2 gives the full variable domain: DAMVIQNPRYQVTQFGKPVTLSCSQTLNHNVMYWYQQKSSQAPKLLFHYYDKDFNNEADTPDNFQSRRPNTSFCFLDIRSPGLGDTAMYLCATSRVAGYGYTFGSGTRLTVV.

This clonotype has just a few counts. The rearrangement joins TRBV5-1 to TRBJ2-3, with D unclear. The germline V and J ends were trimmed by 3 bases and 1 base, with 9 bases remaining between them. The CDR3 runs 14 residues. Per the germline V gene, CDR1 is SGHRS and CDR2 is YFSETQ. The CDR3 sequence is CASSYRHGTDTQYF. The CDR3 nucleotides read TGCGCCAGCAGCTACCGACACGGCACAGATACGCAGTATTTT.

The sample holds one count of this clonotype. The chain couples TRBV4-2 to TRBJ2-1; no definite D call. The CDR3 totals 16 residues. Trimming took off 0 bases at V and 7 bases at J, with 16 bases between the two ends. Germline V gene sequence: CDR1 LGHNA, CDR2 YNFKEQ. The CDR3 protein is CASSQDWSASTNEQFF. CDR3 DNA sequence: TGTGCCAGCAGCCAAGATTGGTCAGCATCGACAAATGAGCAGTTCTTC.

The J gene is TRBJ1-3, the V gene TRBV5-5; D remains ambiguous. This CDR3 spans 15 amino acids. The V end lost 4 bases, the J end lost 2 bases, and 13 bases lay between the germline ends. The V gene's germline CDR1 is SGHKS and CDR2 YYEKEE (reference sequence). The CDR3: CASSIQISAGNTIYF. The DNA for the CDR3 is TGTGCCAGCAGCATACAAATTTCGGCTGGAAACACCATATATTTT.

This clonotype was picked up a small number of times. The rearrangement uses TRBV7-7 and TRBJ2-1; 8 bases are a match to TRBD2. Germline values: CDR1 SSHAT, CDR2 FNYEAQ (reference sequence). The CDR3 consists of 15 residues. Trimming at V came to 8 bases and at J to 0 bases, leaving 6 bases not matched to a gene. The CDR3 reads CASGPLAASYNEQFF. CDR3 sequence (DNA): TGTGCCAGCGGACCACTAGCGGCCTCCTACAATGAGCAGTTCTTC.

The chain uses TRBV6-1 and TRBJ1-1, with 9 bases fitting TRBD1. This CDR3 has 14 residues. The ends lost 6 bases at V and 4 bases at J; junction bases unmatched: 6. CDR1 MNHNS and CDR2 SASEGT come from the germline V gene. The CDR3 DNA sequence: TGTGCCAGCAGCAAACAGGGGGCGGTCACTGAAGCTTTCTTT. Protein: CASSKQGAVTEAFF.

The rearrangement links TRBV5-6 to TRBJ1-1; D unclear. The ends were cut back, 2 bases at V and 3 bases at J, with 2 bases in the middle. Germline V gene lookup returns CDR1 SGHDT and CDR2 YYEEEE. This CDR3 is built from 11 residues. In DNA, the CDR3 is TGTGCCAGCAGCTTTTACACTGAAGCTTTCTTT. Amino acid sequence: CASSFYTEAFF.

The chain recombines TRBV12-3 or TRBV12-4 with TRBJ2-2; D unresolved. V lost 6 bases and J lost 5, with 10 bases in between. The length of the CDR3 is 13 residues. The CDR3 sequence is CASRNGQTGELFF. The CDR3 DNA follows: TGTGCCAGCAGAAACGGGCAAACCGGGGAGCTGTTTTTT.

In this sample, this clonotype turned up many times. This chain connects TRBV12-3 or TRBV12-4 to TRBJ1-1; no clear D. V was shortened by 5 bases and J by 2 bases, with 15 bases between the two germline ends. There are 15 residues in the CDR3. This CDR3 reads CASSPRQARNTEAFF. The CDR3 DNA follows: TGTGCCAGCAGTCCGCGGCAGGCTCGAAACACTGAAGCTTTCTTT.

This chain joins TRBV6-1 and TRBJ2-7, with D perhaps TRBD1 (5 bases). The CDR3 totals 14 residues. Trimming cost V 2 bases and J 3 bases, with 11 bases left between them. Germline V gene data show CDR1 as MNHNS and CDR2 as SASEGT. In nucleotides, the CDR3 is TGTGCCAGCAGTGAACAGGGTAAGGGCTACGAGCAGTACGTC. Amino acid sequence: CASSEQGKGYEQYV.

This clonotype was seen at least ten times. The V call is TRBV5-1, the J call TRBJ2-2, with 9 bases aligning to TRBD2. The CDR3 consists of 15 residues. Per the germline V gene, CDR1 is SGHRS and CDR2 is YFSETQ. J gave up 3 bases and V 5 bases, and 5 bases lay outside the gene matches. CDR3 in amino acids: CASSGRGRDTGELFF. The CDR3 coding sequence is TGCGCCAGCAGTGGCCGCGGGAGGGACACCGGGGAGCTGTTTTTT. Full variable domain (missing parts from reference TRBV5-1 and TRBJ2-2): KAGVTQTPRYLIKTRGQQVTLSCSPISGHRSVSWYQQTPGQGLQFLFEYFSETQRNKGNFPGRFSGRQFSNSRSEMNVSTLELGDSALYLCASSGRGRDTGELFFGEGSRLTVL.

This clonotype was seen only a few times. The V and J genes are TRBV27 and TRBJ1-1, with 9 bases lining up with TRBD1. The junction had 5 bases not matched to a gene; V was cut back by 5 bases and J by 7 bases. The CDR3 spans 13 residues. CDR1 is MNHEY and CDR2 is SMNVEV in the germline V gene (reference sequence). CDR3 sequence: CASSKQGALEAFF. CDR3 DNA sequence: TGTGCCAGCAGTAAACAGGGGGCCCTTGAAGCTTTCTTT.

This clonotype was seen a few times. The rearrangement joins TRBV5-6 to TRBJ1-1; 7 nucleotides align to TRBD1. This CDR3 is 13 amino acids long. The germline V gene has CDR1 SGHDT and CDR2 YYEEEE. V trimming: 5 bases; J trimming: 7 bases; junction bases outside the gene matches: 8. CDR3 sequence: CASSKDRYYEAFF. DNA of the CDR3: TGTGCCAGCAGTAAGGACAGGTACTATGAAGCTTTCTTT.

This clonotype appeared a few times. The chain combines TRBV28 with TRBJ2-1; D remains unclear. V gave up 5 bases and J gave up 6 bases, with 11 bases separating them. The CDR3 runs to 13 residues. Germline-derived CDR1 and CDR2 are MDHEN and SYDVKM. The CDR3 region is CASSGGVGNEQFF. The CDR3 nucleotides are TGTGCCAGCAGTGGTGGGGTGGGCAATGAGCAGTTCTTC.

V usage is TRBV12-3 or TRBV12-4 and J usage is TRBJ2-5, with 7 bases lining up with TRBD1. V lost 5 bases to trimming and J lost 5 bases; unmatched junction nucleotides: 11. CDR3 size: 15 residues. The DNA for the CDR3 is TGTGCCAGCAGTCCCTCAGACAGGGATTATGAGACCCAGTACTTC. Protein: CASSPSDRDYETQYF.

This clonotype was seen more than once but under ten times. The rearrangement uses TRBV3-1 and TRBJ2-7; TRBD2 aligns across 10 bases. Germline trimming cut 1 base from V and 6 bases from J; bases unmatched to any gene: 6. CDR3 size: 15 residues. The germline V gene encodes CDR1 LGHDT and CDR2 YNNKEL (reference sequence). CDR3 in amino acids: CASSQVQLAGAEQYF. The CDR3 DNA is TGTGCCAGCAGCCAAGTGCAGCTAGCGGGAGCCGAGCAGTACTTC.

The genes are TRBV5-1 and TRBJ2-1, with D unresolved. Germline lookup yields CDR1 SGHRS and CDR2 YFSETQ. The CDR3 consists of 16 residues. V was cut by 0 bases and J by 4 bases, with 14 bases left in between. CDR3 residues: CASSLGAHGRYNEQFF. The CDR3 bases are TGCGCCAGCAGCTTGGGAGCCCACGGGCGATACAATGAGCAGTTCTTC. The entire variable domain, with the rest obtained from reference TRBV5-1 and TRBJ2-1, is as follows: KAGVTQTPRYLIKTRGQQVTLSCSPISGHRSVSWYQQTPGQGLQFLFEYFSETQRNKGNFPGRFSGRQFSNSRSEMNVSTLELGDSALYLCASSLGAHGRYNEQFFGPGTRLTVL.

J is TRBJ2-7 and V is TRBV20-1, with TRBD1 matching over 10 bases. The CDR3 has 14 residues. Germline values: CDR1 DFQATT, CDR2 SNEGSKA (reference sequence). V lost 2 bases and J lost 2; bases outside the gene matches: 3. CDR3: CSARRQGATYEQYV. The CDR3 DNA sequence: TGCAGTGCTAGACGACAGGGGGCTACCTACGAGCAGTACGTC.

The chain has TRBV12-3 or TRBV12-4 and TRBJ2-1; D unresolved. Trimming took off 4 bases at V and 8 bases at J, with 6 bases between the two ends. CDR3 length: 11 residues. For the CDR3, the DNA is TGTGCCAGCAGTTACTTCGATGAGCAGTTCTTC. It encodes CASSYFDEQFF.

V is TRBV7-8 and J is TRBJ1-2; TRBD1 matches 9 bases. The CDR3 spans 16 residues. Germline V lookup: CDR1 SGHVS, CDR2 FQNEAQ. Trimming took 1 base from V and 4 from J; bases not matched to a gene: 7. The CDR3 sequence is CASSLDGDRGFYGYTF. CDR3 nucleotides: TGTGCCAGCAGCTTAGATGGAGACAGGGGGTTCTATGGCTACACCTTC.

This chain connects TRBV12-5 to TRBJ2-3; 9 bases agree with TRBD2. The germline V gene has CDR1 LGHNT and CDR2 FRNRAP. The CDR3 length is 17 residues. The V segment lost 2 bases and the J segment 3 bases; nucleotides outside the gene matches: 9. Here the CDR3 reads CASGLLAGETGTDTQYF. The CDR3 DNA reads as TGTGCTAGTGGTTTGTTAGCGGGAGAGACTGGGACAGATACGCAGTATTTT. Using reference TRBV12-5 and TRBJ2-3 for the parts outside the CDR3, the full variable domain is DARVTQTPRHKVTEMGQEVTMRCQPILGHNTVFWYRQTMMQGLELLAYFRNRAPLDDSGMPKDRFSAEMPDATLATLKIQPSEPRDSAVYFCASGLLAGETGTDTQYFGPGTRLTVL.